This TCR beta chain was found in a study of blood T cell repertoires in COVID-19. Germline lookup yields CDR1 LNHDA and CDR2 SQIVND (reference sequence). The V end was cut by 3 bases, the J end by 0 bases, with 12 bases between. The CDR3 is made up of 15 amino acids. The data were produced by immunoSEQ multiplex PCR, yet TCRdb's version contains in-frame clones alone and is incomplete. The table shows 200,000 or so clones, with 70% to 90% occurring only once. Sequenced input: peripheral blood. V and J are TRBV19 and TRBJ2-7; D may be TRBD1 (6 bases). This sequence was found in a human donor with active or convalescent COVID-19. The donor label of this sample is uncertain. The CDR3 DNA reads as TGTGCCAGTAGTATCGACAGGAGTAACTCCTACGAGCAGTACTTC. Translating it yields CASSIDRSNSYEQYF.